This passage covers 5 T cell receptor beta chains from one sample sequenced in a study of blood T cell repertoires in COVID-19. TCRdb's copy holds only in-frame clones and misses some; the assay was immunoSEQ multiplex PCR. The sample includes 170,000 or so clones, about 87% of them seen just once. Sequences were obtained from peripheral blood. The origin of the receptors is a woman aged 65 to 85 with COVID-19, enrolled during active disease.

The rearrangement links TRBV29-1 to TRBJ2-1; 7 bases are a match to TRBD2. The CDR3 extends over 15 amino acids. Trimming cost V 2 bases and J 6 bases; bases outside gene matches: 10. Germline V gives CDR1 SQVTM, CDR2 ANQGSEA. The CDR3 region is CSVEIQGGLGNEQFF. DNA for the CDR3: TGCAGCGTTGAAATCCAGGGAGGGCTGGGCAATGAGCAGTTCTTC.

The chain uses TRBV6-6 and TRBJ1-6; D is possibly TRBD1 (6 bases). Germline CDR1 is MNHNY and CDR2 is SVGAGI (reference sequence). V was shortened by 2 bases and J by 5 bases, with 7 bases between the two germline ends. This CDR3 has 14 residues. The CDR3 reads CASSYPGDNSPLHF. For the CDR3, the DNA is TGTGCCAGCAGTTACCCAGGGGATAATTCACCCCTCCACTTT.

The V and J genes are TRBV14 and TRBJ2-7, with no clear D. The germline CDR1 and CDR2 sequences are SGHDN and FVKESK. Trimming removed 5 bases from V and 1 base from J, with 15 bases in between. CDR3 length equals 15 residues. CDR3 DNA sequence: TGTGCCAGCAGCTTAAGTGGTGGGCGATCCTACGAGCAGTACTTC. It codes for CASSLSGGRSYEQYF.

V is TRBV5-4 and J is TRBJ2-1; 8 nucleotides line up with TRBD2. The germline V gene has CDR1 SGHNT and CDR2 YYREEE (reference sequence). The CDR3 contains 13 residues. The V segment lost 4 bases and the J segment 4 bases; nucleotides outside the gene matches: 1. The CDR3 is CASSRLAYNEQFF. CDR3 nucleotide sequence: TGTGCCAGCAGCCGACTAGCGTACAATGAGCAGTTCTTC. Together with reference TRBV5-4 and TRBJ2-1, the CDR3 gives the full variable domain: ETGVTQSPTHLIKTRGQQVTLRCSSQSGHNTVSWYQQALGQGPQFIFQYYREEENGRGNFPPRFSGLQFPNYSSELNVNALELDDSALYLCASSRLAYNEQFFGPGTRLTVL.

The chain carries TRBV6-6 and TRBJ2-3, with 9 bases that match TRBD2. Germline CDR1 is MNHNY and CDR2 is SVGAGI (reference sequence). This CDR3 has 15 residues. After removal of 0 bases from V and 5 bases from J, the junction contained 3 bases not matched to a gene. CDR3 in amino acids: CASSYSGGRGDTQYF. The CDR3 nucleotides read TGTGCCAGCAGTTACTCGGGCGGGAGGGGAGATACGCAGTATTTT.